The 28 T cell receptor beta chains listed next were all sequenced from one sample in a study of beta chain features in type 1 diabetes. General study findings and limits: There was a moderate but significant shortening of TCRB CDR3s in all four CD4+ subsets of Type 1 diabetes patients.

Isolated RNA was reverse transcribed in full, so expressed TCRB transcripts were sequenced. Assay used: immunoSEQ multiplex PCR; TCRdb lists only in-frame clones, some missing. The sample carries roughly 300,000 clones, roughly a tenth recorded once. Their recognized antigens are unknown. The specimen was central memory CD4+ T cells from blood. The receptors stem from a man younger than 45 with type 1 diabetes.

This chain's CDR3 is CASSFQKGEQYF. As DNA, the CDR3 is TGTGCCAGCAGTTTCCAGAAGGGCGAGCAGTACTTC. The rearrangement links TRBV27 to TRBJ2-7; D call uncertain. The germline V gene has CDR1 MNHEY and CDR2 SMNVEV (reference sequence). This CDR3 has 12 amino acids. Trimming left V 3 bases short and J 6 bases short, with 9 bases between.

This clone has more than one count but fewer than ten. The gene calls are TRBV12-2 and TRBJ2-4; the DNA was not compared with TRBD2, the D call given in the table. TRBV12-2 constitutes a pseudogene. The CDR3 is 19 residues long. The CDR3 coding sequence is TGTGCAAGTCGCTTTTGGCCGCCTGAGGAACCCGGGGCCAAAAACATTCAGTACTTC. It is translated as CASRFWPPEEPGAKNIQYF.

The chain joins TRBV27 to TRBJ2-3, with D unclear. Trimming removed 2 bases at V and 4 bases at J, with 10 bases between. The CDR3 is made up of 14 amino acids. Germline loops: CDR1 MNHEY, CDR2 SMNVEV (reference sequence). The CDR3 nucleotides are TGTGCCAGCAGTTTAGGGCTAGTTGCAGATACGCAGTATTTT. Translated: CASSLGLVADTQYF.

The rearrangement joins TRBV7-8 to TRBJ2-1; 7 nucleotides align to TRBD2. Germline V gene data show CDR1 as SGHVS and CDR2 as FQNEAQ. V was clipped by 1 base and J by 0 bases; unmatched bases: 6. CDR3 length: 17 residues. The CDR3: CASSLGGGASSYNEQFF. CDR3 coding DNA: TGTGCCAGCAGCTTAGGGGGGGGAGCAAGCTCCTACAATGAGCAGTTCTTC. Drawing the rest from reference TRBV7-8 and TRBJ2-1, the complete variable domain is GAGVSQSPRYKVAKRGQDVALRCDPISGHVSLFWYQQALGQGPEFLTYFQNEAQLDKSGLPSDRFFAERPEGSVSTLKIQRTQQEDSAVYLCASSLGGGASSYNEQFFGPGTRLTVL.

The genes are TRBV28 and TRBJ2-2; the D gene could be TRBD1 or TRBD2 (5 bases each). The CDR3 extends over 15 amino acids. Germline V gene sequence: CDR1 MDHEN, CDR2 SYDVKM. Deletions cut 5 bases from V and 0 bases from J, with 10 bases between. The CDR3 DNA reads TGTGCCAGCAGTCCCGGGGCCGCGAACACCGGGGAGCTGTTTTTT. It is translated as CASSPGAANTGELFF.

The V and J genes are TRBV27 and TRBJ2-7; no clear D gene. V shed 2 bases and J shed 0 bases, with 11 bases lying between them. In germline, CDR1 is MNHEY, CDR2 SMNVEV (reference sequence). The CDR3 has 15 residues. Here the CDR3 reads CASSLKPESSYEQYF. The CDR3 DNA reads as TGTGCCAGCAGTTTAAAGCCTGAGAGCTCCTACGAGCAGTACTTC.

This chain connects TRBV29-1 to TRBJ1-2; 7 nucleotides align to TRBD1. With V trimmed by 4 bases and J by 4 bases, 3 bases remained unmatched. Germline CDR1 and CDR2: SQVTM and ANQGSEA. The CDR3 contains 12 residues. CDR3 nucleotides: TGCAGCGTTGGGGCAGGGGGCTATGGCTACACCTTC. Amino acid sequence: CSVGAGGYGYTF.

The chain carries TRBV28 and TRBJ2-1; D possibly corresponds to TRBD2 (7 bases). This CDR3 spans 13 amino acids. Trimming took 6 bases from V and 8 from J, leaving 14 bases between them. Germline V lookup: CDR1 MDHEN, CDR2 SYDVKM. CDR3 amino acids: CASRDSGTDEQFF. CDR3 coding DNA: TGTGCCAGCAGGGACAGCGGGACCGATGAGCAGTTCTTC.

This clone was recorded at least ten times. The chain carries TRBV7-2 and TRBJ2-1; TRBD2 matches 13 bases. V trimming: 5 bases; J trimming: 6 bases; junction bases outside the gene matches: 4. Germline V gives CDR1 SGHTA, CDR2 FQGNSA. The CDR3 length is 15 residues. CDR3 sequence reads: CASSMGLAGPNEQFF. As DNA, the CDR3 is TGTGCCAGCAGCATGGGACTAGCGGGGCCCAATGAGCAGTTCTTC.

This clone was recorded a few times. This chain joins TRBV6-6 and TRBJ2-3; 8 bases align to TRBD1. CDR3 length: 13 amino acids. Per the germline V gene, CDR1 is MNHNY and CDR2 is SVGAGI (reference sequence). V lost 6 bases to trimming and J lost 6 bases; unmatched junction nucleotides: 5. CDR3 nucleotide sequence: TGTGCCAGCAGAAAACAGGGGGACGATACGCAGTATTTT. Its protein product is CASRKQGDDTQYF.

The V gene is TRBV6-1, the J gene TRBJ2-7; perhaps D is TRBD1 or TRBD2 (5 bases each). The length of the CDR3 is 13 residues. The germline V and J ends were trimmed by 11 bases and 1 base, with 15 bases remaining between them. Germline V gives CDR1 MNHNS, CDR2 SASEGT. CDR3 bases: TGTGCCGGGCGCCGGGACGGATCCTACGAGCAGTACTTC. This translates into CAGRRDGSYEQYF.

The chain carries TRBV4-3 and TRBJ2-3, with D unclear. With 0 bases removed from V and 4 bases from J, the gap between germline ends came to 14 bases. The CDR3 sequence is 16 residues long. From germline, CDR1 is LGHNA and CDR2 YSLEER. The CDR3, as DNA: TGCGCCAGCAGCCAAGATACCCCTTACTCGGCAGATACGCAGTATTTT. It codes for CASSQDTPYSADTQYF.

This clone was found a few times. The sample has other DNA sequences that encode this CDR3 too. The chain couples TRBV14 to TRBJ2-2, with D unclear. Trimming took off 1 base at V and 1 base at J, with 4 bases between the two ends. The CDR3 totals 14 residues. Germline CDR1 SGHDN, CDR2 FVKESK. CDR3 residues: CASSQVRNTGELFF. CDR3 in DNA: TGTGCCAGCAGCCAAGTGAGGAACACCGGGGAGCTGTTTTTT.

The chain employs TRBV6-6 and TRBJ2-2; 8 positions agree with TRBD1. V trimming: 7 bases; J trimming: 6 bases; junction bases outside the gene matches: 4. Per germline, CDR1 MNHNY and CDR2 SVGAGI (reference sequence). The CDR3 covers 13 residues. Here the CDR3 reads CASTGGRAGELFF. The DNA for the CDR3 is TGTGCCAGCACAGGGGGCAGAGCCGGGGAGCTGTTTTTT.

This clone was seen more than once but under ten times. The gene calls are TRBV4-3 and TRBJ1-2, with TRBD1 matching over 10 bases. Trimming at V came to 0 bases and at J to 4 bases, leaving 8 bases not matched to a gene. Germline CDR1 reads LGHNA; CDR2 reads YSLEER. The CDR3 extends over 17 amino acids. The CDR3, as DNA: TGCGCCAGCAGCCAAGATCTAAGGGACAGGGGTCTCTATGGCTACACCTTC. Its translation: CASSQDLRDRGLYGYTF.

This clone was found a few times. V gene TRBV5-6 combines with J gene TRBJ1-6; possibly TRBD1 for D (5 bases). CDR1 and CDR2 (germline): SGHDT, YYEEEE. V shed 0 bases and J shed 0 bases, with 10 bases lying between them. The CDR3 has 17 amino acids. The CDR3 region is CASSLGQSYSYNSPLHF. CDR3 sequence (DNA): TGTGCCAGCAGCTTGGGACAGTCCTACTCCTATAATTCACCCCTCCACTTT.

This clone was counted between two and nine times. This chain connects TRBV6-6 to TRBJ1-6; maybe TRBD1 (5 bases). The CDR3 contains 15 residues. V lost 6 bases and J 10 bases, leaving 19 bases between the germline ends. Germline CDR1 and CDR2: MNHNY and SVGAGI (reference sequence). The CDR3 nucleotides read TGTGCCAGCAGCCCACGACAGTGGGGCGAATCACCCCTCCACTTT. This gives the protein CASSPRQWGESPLHF.

This clone occurred a few times. Its ends do not fully match the called genes, so a read error is possible. The chain is built from TRBV7-7 and TRBJ2-7; a weak D match, TRBD1 (6 bases). CDR3 length equals 14 residues. Germline CDR1 is SSHAT and CDR2 is FNYEAQ (reference sequence). The CDR3 is CASSLARGTYEQYF. For the CDR3, the DNA is TGTGCTAGCAGCTTAGCCAGGGGAACCTACGAGCAGTACTTC.

This clone was observed a few times. V usage is TRBV9 and J usage is TRBJ1-3; D unresolved. The CDR3 has 12 amino acids. Germline-derived CDR1 and CDR2 are SGDLS and YYNGEE. V dropped 0 bases and J dropped 4 bases, with 2 bases sitting between them. The CDR3 reads CASSVAGNTIYF. CDR3 in DNA: TGTGCCAGCAGCGTAGCGGGAAACACCATATATTTT.

The V gene is TRBV11-2, the J gene TRBJ1-2, with 8 bases lining up with TRBD1. In germline, CDR1 is SGHAT, CDR2 FQNNGV. The CDR3 consists of 14 residues. The junction had 9 bases not matched to a gene; V was cut back by 5 bases and J by 7 bases. CDR3 in amino acids: CASSQDRAAGGYTF. DNA of the CDR3: TGTGCCAGCAGCCAGGACAGGGCCGCGGGTGGCTACACCTTC.

In this sample, this clone turned up a few times. Distinct nucleotide sequences in the sample also encode this CDR3. This rearrangement joins TRBV5-1 to TRBJ2-1; 9 bases fit TRBD2. From germline, CDR1 is SGHRS and CDR2 YFSETQ. The ends lost 0 bases at V and 3 bases at J; junction bases unmatched: 1. This CDR3 has 15 amino acids. The CDR3 spells CASSLGLAVYNEQFF. CDR3 nucleotide sequence: TGCGCCAGCAGCTTGGGACTAGCGGTCTACAATGAGCAGTTCTTC.

The V and J genes are TRBV4-3 and TRBJ2-4; weak D call: TRBD1 (6 bases). V was pared by 2 bases and J by 2 bases, with 13 bases between. The CDR3 consists of 16 residues. Germline V gene sequence: CDR1 LGHNA, CDR2 YSLEER. The CDR3 here is CASSQTKDRTKNIQYF. The DNA for the CDR3 is TGCGCCAGCAGCCAAACGAAGGACAGAACCAAAAACATTCAGTACTTC.

The gene calls are TRBV29-1 and TRBJ1-4, with TRBD1 as a possible D gene (5 bases). Between the trimmed V and J ends, which lost 3 bases and 4 bases, there was a span of 9 bases. Looked up from germline, CDR1 is SQVTM and CDR2 is ANQGSEA. The CDR3 has 13 residues. Here the CDR3 reads CSVEEGLNEKLFF. In DNA, the CDR3 is TGCAGCGTTGAGGAGGGACTTAATGAAAAACTGTTTTTT.

As for this clone: The junction differs from germline at one of its ends, possibly a read error. The chain employs TRBV7-2 and TRBJ2-7, with TRBD1 identical over 7 bases. The CDR3 has 16 amino acids. The germline V gene encodes CDR1 SGHTA and CDR2 FQGNSA. The CDR3 sequence: CASSIVTGTVSNEQYF. The CDR3 DNA sequence: TGTGCCAGCAGCATCGTAACCGGGACAGTCTCCAACGAGCAGTACTTC.

Only a few counts were recorded for this clone. V gene TRBV7-2 combines with J gene TRBJ2-7, with D possibly matching TRBD1 (6 bases). CDR1 is SGHTA and CDR2 is FQGNSA in the germline V gene. V dropped 7 bases and J dropped 3 bases, with 19 bases sitting between them. The CDR3 contains 15 residues. The CDR3 bases are TGTGCCAGCATCCCGTCCCGGGACATCCACTACGAGCAGTACTTC. It codes for CASIPSRDIHYEQYF.

V is TRBV4-3 and J is TRBJ2-3; D remains ambiguous. Germline V gene sequence: CDR1 LGHNA, CDR2 YSLEER. V was cut by 0 bases and J by 6 bases, with 7 bases left in between. The CDR3 is made up of 13 amino acids. The CDR3 region has the DNA TGCGCCAGCAGCCAAGAAATCGGGGATACGCAGTATTTT. This codes for CASSQEIGDTQYF.

On this clone itself: Within the sample, other DNA sequences also encode this same CDR3. The chain couples TRBV7-6 to TRBJ2-7; TRBD2 is a possible D gene (6 bases). This CDR3 has 12 residues. The V end was cut by 3 bases, the J end by 5 bases, with 8 bases between. CDR1 and CDR2 (germline): SGHVS, FNYEAQ. The CDR3 bases are TGTGCCAGCAGCTTGGGAGGTGACGAGCAGTACTTC. Amino acids: CASSLGGDEQYF.

The V gene is TRBV28, the J gene TRBJ2-5; D not resolved. CDR1 is MDHEN and CDR2 is SYDVKM in the germline V gene. This CDR3 is 13 amino acids long. The V end was cut by 1 base, the J end by 5 bases, with 8 bases between. This CDR3 is CASSLSLRETQYF. The CDR3 DNA reads TGTGCCAGCAGTTTATCCTTGAGGGAGACCCAGTACTTC.